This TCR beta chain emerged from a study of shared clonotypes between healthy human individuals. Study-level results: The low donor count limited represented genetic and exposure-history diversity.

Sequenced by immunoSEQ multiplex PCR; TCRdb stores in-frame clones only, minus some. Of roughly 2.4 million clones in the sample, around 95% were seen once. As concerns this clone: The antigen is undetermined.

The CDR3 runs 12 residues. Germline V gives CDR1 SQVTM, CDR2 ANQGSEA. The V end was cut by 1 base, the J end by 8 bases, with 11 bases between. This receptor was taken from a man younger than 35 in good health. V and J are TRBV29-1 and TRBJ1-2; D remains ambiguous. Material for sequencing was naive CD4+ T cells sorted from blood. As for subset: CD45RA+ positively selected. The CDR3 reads CSVEVGAWGYTF. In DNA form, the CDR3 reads TGCAGCGTTGAAGTGGGAGCTTGGGGCTACACCTTC.